The 2 T cell receptor beta chains below all came from one sample that was sequenced in a study of shared clonotypes between healthy human individuals. Measured with immunoSEQ multiplex PCR; TCRdb has only the in-frame clones, and not every one. The sample lists about 1.1 million clones; roughly 77% were seen once. Input material: memory CD4+ T cells from PBMCs. Specified subset: CD45RA-negative fraction. The receptors derive from a man younger than 35 in good health. Some clones in this sample may be carry-over from other donors' samples.

The chain is built from TRBV28 and TRBJ2-1; D uncertain. V lost 1 base to trimming and J lost 1 base, with 8 bases between them. Germline values: CDR1 MDHEN, CDR2 SYDVKM. The CDR3 totals 15 residues. The CDR3 region has the DNA TGTGCCAGCAGTTTATCGGTCAGATCCTACAATGAGCAGTTCTTC. The encoded protein is CASSLSVRSYNEQFF. Full variable domain (outside the CDR3, taken from reference TRBV28 and TRBJ2-1): DVKVTQSSRYLVKRTGEKVFLECVQDMDHENMFWYRQDPGLGLRLIYFSYDVKMKEKGDIPEGYSVSREKKERFSLILESASTNQTSMYLCASSLSVRSYNEQFFGPGTRLTVL.

This rearrangement joins TRBV4-3 to TRBJ2-5; D gene ambiguous. TRBJ2-7 matches the DNA end more closely, so the J call is doubtful. The CDR3 is made up of 17 amino acids. Germline CDR1 LGHNA, CDR2 YSLEER. The CDR3 nucleotides are TGCGCCAGCAGCCAAGATTTTGCTGTTGACTCCTCCTACGAGCAGTACTTC. This sequence encodes CASSQDFAVDSSYEQYF.